The 22 T cell receptor beta chains in this list originate from one sample, sequenced in a study of cytomegalovirus exposure and HLA in healthy donors. With 60 Vbeta and 13 Jbeta primers, the PCR was carried out. Profiled with immunoSEQ multiplex PCR; TCRdb holds only in-frame clones, not every one. Of under 110,000 clones in the sample, 60% to 75% are singletons; the top ten hold more than 9%. The specimen was PBMCs. The receptors come from a man aged 50-60 years in good health and CMV-seronegative.

This clone occurred a few times. The rearrangement uses TRBV11-2 and TRBJ2-1, with 10 bases aligning to TRBD2. Germline V lookup: CDR1 SGHAT, CDR2 FQNNGV. Trimming removed 5 bases from V and 1 base from J; junction bases left unmatched: 2. The CDR3 sequence is 15 residues long. CDR3 region: CASSVLAGSYNEQFF. CDR3 nucleotides: TGTGCCAGCAGCGTACTAGCGGGGTCCTACAATGAGCAGTTCTTC.

The chain has TRBV4-1 and TRBJ2-1; 13 bases line up with TRBD2. This CDR3 contains 15 residues. The germline V gene has CDR1 MGHRA and CDR2 YSYEKL. After removal of 1 base from V and 10 bases from J, the junction contained 4 bases not matched to a gene. CDR3 coding DNA: TGCGCCAGCAGCCAAGGGGCGACTAGCGGGAGGGAGCAGTTCTTC. Its protein is CASSQGATSGREQFF.

V gene TRBV19 combines with J gene TRBJ1-1, with 7 bases lining up with TRBD1. Germline CDR1 LNHDA, CDR2 SQIVND (reference sequence). Trimming removed 6 bases from V and 4 bases from J; junction bases left unmatched: 11. This CDR3 contains 15 residues. CDR3 loop: CASSTGTASGTEAFF. The CDR3 nucleotides read TGTGCCAGTAGCACCGGGACAGCGTCTGGCACTGAAGCTTTCTTT.

V is TRBV6-1 and J is TRBJ1-1; possible D gene TRBD1, 6 bases. Trimming removed 6 bases at V and 5 bases at J, with 10 bases between. Germline loops: CDR1 MNHNS, CDR2 SASEGT. The CDR3 spans 12 residues. The DNA of the CDR3 is TGTGCCAGCAGGGGGGCACGGACTGAAGCTTTCTTT. Encoded protein: CASRGARTEAFF.

The V and J genes are TRBV18 and TRBJ1-6; tentatively, D is TRBD1 (5 bases). The CDR3 is 15 amino acids. V was cut by 2 bases and J by 1 base, with 6 bases left in between. Germline V gene lookup returns CDR1 KGHSH and CDR2 LQKENI. The CDR3 nucleotides read TGTGCCAGCTCACCAGGGGGGTCCTATAATTCACCCCTCCACTTT. Amino acids: CASSPGGSYNSPLHF.

This clone was recorded a few times. The V gene is TRBV7-9, the J gene TRBJ1-2; D perhaps matches TRBD1 (6 bases). The CDR3 extends over 15 amino acids. Per germline, CDR1 SEHNR and CDR2 FQNEAQ (reference sequence). Trimming took 0 bases from V and 8 from J, leaving 16 bases between them. This CDR3 reads CASSLAQGRLGGYTF. For the CDR3, the DNA is TGTGCCAGCAGCTTAGCACAGGGAAGGTTGGGAGGCTACACCTTC.

The V and J genes are TRBV10-3 and TRBJ1-5; D remains unclear. V was clipped by 0 bases and J by 6 bases, with 12 bases between them. The CDR3 runs to 15 residues. Germline V gives CDR1 ENHRY, CDR2 SYGVKD. The CDR3 sequence is CAISESEVLGQPQHF. In nucleotides, the CDR3 is TGTGCCATCAGTGAGTCTGAGGTTCTGGGTCAGCCCCAGCATTTT.

The chain couples TRBV7-9 to TRBJ2-3; 10 nucleotides match TRBD2. The CDR3 contains 18 residues. Germline CDR1 is SEHNR and CDR2 is FQNEAQ (reference sequence). Trimming cost V 7 bases and J 2 bases; bases outside gene matches: 15. The DNA for the CDR3 is TGTGCCAGCACTCCAAGGGTAGCGGGGGGCCACCCCACAGATACGCAGTATTTT. The encoded protein is CASTPRVAGGHPTDTQYF.

J is TRBJ2-3 and V is TRBV4-1; 10 bases are a match to TRBD1. The germline V gene has CDR1 MGHRA and CDR2 YSYEKL. CDR3 size: 14 residues. V lost 4 bases, J lost 4 bases, and 2 bases stayed unmatched. The CDR3 DNA reads TGCGCCAGCAGCCTCGGGACAGGGGCAGATACGCAGTATTTT. Amino acids: CASSLGTGADTQYF.

The chain has TRBV5-4 and TRBJ2-7, with 16 bases matching TRBD2. Germline assignment: CDR1 SGHNT and CDR2 YYREEE (reference sequence). The CDR3 is 16 amino acids. The trim removed 4 bases at V and 6 bases at J, leaving 7 bases unmatched. The CDR3 sequence: CASSTGLAGGLGEQYF. CDR3 nucleotides: TGTGCCAGCAGCACGGGACTAGCGGGAGGGCTAGGCGAGCAGTACTTC.

With respect to this clone: The sample has other DNA sequences that encode this CDR3 too. CDR3 residues: CASSLTGNTEAFF. The CDR3 DNA reads as TGTGCCAGCAGTTTGACAGGGAACACTGAAGCTTTCTTT. V and J are TRBV28 and TRBJ1-1; D is perhaps TRBD1 (6 bases). With 3 bases removed from V and 1 base from J, the gap between germline ends came to 6 bases. The CDR3 runs 13 residues. The germline gives CDR1 MDHEN, CDR2 SYDVKM.

This chain connects TRBV28 to TRBJ2-5; D is possibly TRBD1 (6 bases). The CDR3 extends over 14 amino acids. The V gene lost 5 bases and the J gene lost 0 bases, with 10 bases spanning the gap. The germline gives CDR1 MDHEN, CDR2 SYDVKM. CDR3 sequence reads: CASSGTGYQETQYF. CDR3 nucleotides: TGTGCCAGCAGTGGTACAGGGTACCAAGAGACCCAGTACTTC.

V gene TRBV5-4 combines with J gene TRBJ2-2; 12 bases map to TRBD2. The CDR3 length is 18 residues. Germline lookup yields CDR1 SGHNT and CDR2 YYREEE (reference sequence). J was trimmed by 4 bases and V by 3 bases; bases with no gene match: 10. The CDR3 spells CASSSRVTSGRSTGELFF. The CDR3 bases are TGTGCCAGCAGCTCCCGGGTTACTAGCGGGAGGTCCACCGGGGAGCTGTTTTTT.

This clone turned up a few times. This chain connects TRBV7-8 to TRBJ2-7, with 8 bases aligning to TRBD2. Trimming cost V 5 bases and J 3 bases; bases outside gene matches: 12. Germline assignment: CDR1 SGHVS and CDR2 FQNEAQ. This CDR3 is 16 amino acids long. This chain's CDR3 is CASSMRSSGLHYEQYF. As DNA, the CDR3 is TGTGCCAGCAGCATGAGATCTAGCGGGCTGCACTACGAGCAGTACTTC.

The rearrangement links TRBV5-6 to TRBJ2-5, with D possibly TRBD2 on 5 matching bases. The assigned J gene may be wrong: the sequence end matches TRBJ2-7 better. This CDR3 has 15 amino acids. CDR1 is SGHDT and CDR2 is YYEEEE in the germline V gene. CDR3 sequence (DNA): TGTGCCAGCAGCTCCGACTACGGGGAGTCCTACGAGCAGTACTTC. This gives the protein CASSSDYGESYEQYF.

This rearrangement joins TRBV5-1 to TRBJ2-1; 10 bases line up with TRBD2. The trim removed 2 bases at V and 7 bases at J, leaving 6 bases unmatched. CDR3 size: 15 residues. CDR1 is SGHRS, CDR2 YFSETQ, per germline. As DNA, the CDR3 is TGCGCCAGCAGCTTAGATAGCGGGGGGTGGAATGAGCAGTTCTTC. Protein: CASSLDSGGWNEQFF. Looking up the rest from reference TRBV5-1 and TRBJ2-1 gives the full variable domain: KAGVTQTPRYLIKTRGQQVTLSCSPISGHRSVSWYQQTPGQGLQFLFEYFSETQRNKGNFPGRFSGRQFSNSRSEMNVSTLELGDSALYLCASSLDSGGWNEQFFGPGTRLTVL.

The V and J genes are TRBV7-2 and TRBJ2-1, with 8 bases lining up with TRBD2. The CDR3 sequence is 16 residues long. Trimming at V came to 5 bases and at J to 0 bases, leaving 6 bases not matched to a gene. From germline, CDR1 is SGHTA and CDR2 FQGNSA. The CDR3, as DNA: TGTGCCAGCAGCCAACGGGGGGGGAGCTCCTACAATGAGCAGTTCTTC. This codes for CASSQRGGSSYNEQFF. Full variable domain (remainder filled in from reference TRBV7-2 and TRBJ2-1): GAGVSQSPSNKVTEKGKDVELRCDPISGHTALYWYRQSLGQGLEFLIYFQGNSAPDKSGLPSDRFSAERTGGSVSTLTIQRTQQEDSAVYLCASSQRGGSSYNEQFFGPGTRLTVL.

This clone has only one observation. The chain links TRBV19 to TRBJ1-5, with 8 bases fitting TRBD1. V gave up 3 bases and J gave up 2 bases; unmatched junction bases: 3. This CDR3 contains 15 residues. Per the germline V gene, CDR1 is LNHDA and CDR2 is SQIVND (reference sequence). The CDR3 sequence: CASSIKTGGNQPQHF. In DNA, the CDR3 is TGTGCCAGTAGTATCAAGACAGGGGGCAATCAGCCCCAGCATTTT.

V usage is TRBV5-6 and J usage is TRBJ1-4; D may be TRBD1 (6 bases). Germline CDR1 reads SGHDT; CDR2 reads YYEEEE. The V end lost 4 bases, the J end lost 5 bases, and 24 bases lay between the germline ends. There are 18 residues in the CDR3. This CDR3 is CASSRGLGRGLGNEKLFF. The CDR3 nucleotides read TGTGCCAGCAGCCGAGGGTTAGGCAGGGGCCTCGGGAATGAAAAACTGTTTTTT.

The chain joins TRBV6-1 to TRBJ2-7; 10 nucleotides match TRBD2. The germline gives CDR1 MNHNS, CDR2 SASEGT. With V trimmed by 7 bases and J by 7 bases, 13 bases remained unmatched. This CDR3 is 15 amino acids long. The CDR3 sequence: CASKRDKREGSEQYF. DNA of the CDR3: TGTGCCAGCAAGAGGGATAAGCGGGAGGGTAGTGAGCAGTACTTC.

In its sample, this clone was seen a few times. The J gene is TRBJ1-2, the V gene TRBV7-2; 8 bases line up with TRBD1. After removal of 6 bases from V and 4 bases from J, the junction contained 10 bases not matched to a gene. Germline V gives CDR1 SGHTA, CDR2 FQGNSA. The CDR3 length is 15 residues. The CDR3 nucleotides read TGTGCCAGCAGTCCTGGACAGGGCTATGGCTATGGCTACACCTTC. It translates to CASSPGQGYGYGYTF.

About this clone: The same CDR3 also results from other DNA sequences found in this sample. This chain joins TRBV9 and TRBJ2-1; perhaps TRBD2 as D (6 bases). The V gene's germline CDR1 is SGDLS and CDR2 YYNGEE. The length of the CDR3 is 15 residues. Trimming pared 0 bases from V and 5 bases from J, leaving 12 bases between. The CDR3 loop reads CASSVVGSGDNEQFF. The CDR3 DNA sequence: TGTGCCAGCAGCGTAGTTGGTAGCGGAGACAATGAGCAGTTCTTC.